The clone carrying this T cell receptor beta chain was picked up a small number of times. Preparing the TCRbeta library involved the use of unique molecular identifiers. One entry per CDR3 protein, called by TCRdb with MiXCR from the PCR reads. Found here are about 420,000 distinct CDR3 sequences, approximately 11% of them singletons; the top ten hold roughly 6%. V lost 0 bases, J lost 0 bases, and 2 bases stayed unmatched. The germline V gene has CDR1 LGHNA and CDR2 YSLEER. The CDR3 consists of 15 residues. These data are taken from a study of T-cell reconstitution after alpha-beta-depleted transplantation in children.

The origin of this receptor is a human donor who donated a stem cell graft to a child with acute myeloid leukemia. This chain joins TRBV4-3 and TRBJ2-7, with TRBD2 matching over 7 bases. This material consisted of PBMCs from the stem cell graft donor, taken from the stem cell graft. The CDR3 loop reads CASSQELADSYEQYF. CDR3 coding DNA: TGCGCCAGCAGCCAAGAGCTAGCGGACTCCTACGAGCAGTACTTC.